The rows below give T cell receptor beta chains drawn from one sample of a study of human T cells and chemical hapten exposure. TCRdb re-derived calls from the 5' RACE reads in MiXCR, one entry per CDR3 protein. The sample includes around 140,000 distinct CDR3 sequences, roughly 4% seen only once; the top ten take around 1.5%. The receptor set was obtained from a female donor in good health. CDR3s include the opening cysteine and the closing phenylalanine or tryptophan. The D gene is left open where the match is weak. A row's size may be missing; if present it is once, few, many or a size class.

>TRBJ2-3|TRBD1|TRBV7-2|many
CASSTNRGDTQYF
TGTGCCAGCAGCACAAACAGGGGTGATACGCAGTATTTT
>TRBJ2-2|-|TRBV7-2|many
CASSSTGPTGELFF
TGTGCCAGCAGCTCCACGGGACCCACCGGGGAGCTGTTTTTT
>TRBJ1-1|-|TRBV12-3/TRBV12-4|many
CASSFLLGYMNTEAFF
TGTGCCAGCAGTTTTCTATTGGGCTACATGAACACTGAAGCTTTCTTT
>TRBJ1-3|-|TRBV7-9|many
CASSFTQGGNTIYF
TGTGCCAGCAGCTTCACCCAGGGAGGAAACACCATATATTTT
>TRBJ1-5|TRBD1|TRBV19|many
CASSKTGLRESNQPQHF
TGTGCCAGTAGTAAGACAGGGTTGAGGGAGAGCAATCAGCCCCAGCATTTT
>TRBJ2-3|-|TRBV6-2/TRBV6-3|many
CASSYRVPLTDTQYF
TGTGCCAGCAGTTACAGGGTCCCACTCACAGATACGCAGTATTTT
>TRBJ1-1|-|TRBV7-9|many
CASSPRRGVSTEAFF
TGTGCCAGCAGTCCAAGAAGGGGTGTTAGCACTGAAGCTTTCTTT
>TRBJ1-6|-|TRBV18|many
CASSGPGHRNSPLHF
TGTGCCAGCTCAGGACCGGGACACAGAAATTCACCCCTCCACTTT
>TRBJ2-7|-|TRBV7-2|many
CASSLAGQRRYEQYF
TGTGCCAGCAGCTTAGCGGGGCAGCGACGATACGAGCAGTACTTC
>TRBJ2-1|TRBD2|TRBV4-3|many
CASSQDTERGASSSYNEQFF
TGCGCCAGCAGCCAAGATACCGAGCGGGGGGCTTCTAGCTCCTACAATGAGCAGTTCTTC
>TRBJ2-2|TRBD2|TRBV15|many
CATSGGLAVNTGELFF
TGTGCCACCAGCGGGGGACTAGCGGTGAACACCGGGGAGCTGTTTTTT
>TRBJ2-4|-|TRBV6-2/TRBV6-3|many
CASSYSGPRGANKNIQYF
TGTGCCAGCAGTTACTCCGGGCCCCGCGGGGCGAACAAAAACATTCAGTACTTC
>TRBJ2-2|-|TRBV27|many
CASSLIPRGASTGELFF
TGTGCCAGCAGTTTAATACCCCGCGGGGCGAGTACCGGGGAGCTGTTTTTT
>TRBJ1-1|-|TRBV20-1|few
CSAKDLTLEAFF
TGCAGTGCCAAGGACCTAACCCTCGAAGCTTTCTTT
>TRBJ2-5|-|TRBV30|many
CAWSVLGETQYF
TGTGCCTGGAGTGTATTGGGTGAGACCCAGTACTTC
>TRBJ2-1|TRBD2|TRBV7-2|few
CASSLSTSGGVEQFF
TGTGCCAGCAGCTTATCGACTAGCGGGGGGGTTGAGCAGTTCTTC
>TRBJ1-2|-|TRBV7-2|many
CASSQRGADINYGYTF
TGTGCCAGCAGTCAGCGGGGGGCGGATATTAACTATGGCTACACCTTC
>TRBJ1-1|-|TRBV7-9|many
CASSLEVYAGGAFF
TGTGCCAGCAGCTTAGAAGTTTACGCAGGCGGAGCTTTCTTT
>TRBJ2-3|-|TRBV29-1|-
CSVVAGSTDTQYF
TGCAGCGTTGTTGCGGGGAGCACAGATACGCAGTATTTT
>TRBJ1-1|TRBD1|TRBV27|many
CASSFRDRRKAFF
TGTGCCAGCAGTTTCCGGGACAGGCGGAAAGCTTTCTTT
>TRBJ2-2|TRBD1|TRBV4-3|many
CASSQVPGQGGTGELFF
TGCGCCAGCAGCCAAGTTCCGGGACAGGGGGGCACCGGGGAGCTGTTTTTT
>TRBJ1-2|-|TRBV4-2|many
CASSQVSGVQSYGYTF
TGTGCCAGCAGCCAAGTTTCGGGCGTGCAGAGCTATGGCTACACCTTC
>TRBJ2-3|TRBD1|TRBV12-3/TRBV12-4|many
CASSPGTGVKSTDTQYF
TGTGCCAGCAGCCCCGGGACAGGGGTTAAAAGCACAGATACGCAGTATTTT
>TRBJ1-1|-|TRBV7-9|many
CASSSLSSGLNTEAFF
TGTGCCAGCAGCTCCCTCTCATCCGGCCTGAACACTGAAGCTTTCTTT
>TRBJ1-5|TRBD1|TRBV7-2|many
CASSLGQAAAQPQHF
TGTGCCAGCAGCTTGGGACAGGCCGCTGCTCAGCCCCAGCATTTT
>TRBJ1-1|-|TRBV6-5|many
CASNSWGLGTEAFF
TGTGCCAGCAACAGCTGGGGGTTGGGAACTGAAGCTTTCTTT
>TRBJ2-5|TRBD2|TRBV2|many
CASSEGAGGQETQYF
TGTGCCAGCAGTGAAGGGGCGGGGGGCCAAGAGACCCAGTACTTC
>TRBJ2-5|TRBD2|TRBV12-3/TRBV12-4|many
CASSTGLARETQYF
TGTGCCAGCAGCACGGGACTAGCGAGAGAGACCCAGTACTTC
>TRBJ2-3|-|TRBV28|few
CASSTIDTQYF
TGTGCCAGCAGCACGATAGATACGCAGTATTTT
>TRBJ2-4|TRBD2|TRBV20-1|many
CSARLAATNIQYF
TGCAGTGCTAGACTAGCGGCCACAAACATTCAGTACTTC
>TRBJ2-7|-|TRBV5-6|many
CASSPWRVRYEQYF
TGTGCCAGCAGCCCTTGGAGGGTCCGTTACGAGCAGTACTTC
>TRBJ2-7|-|TRBV12-3/TRBV12-4|-
CASSFRVSYEQYF
TGTGCCAGCAGTTTTCGGGTCTCCTACGAGCAGTACTTC
>TRBJ2-5|TRBD2|TRBV10-3|few
CAISEGTSGGADQETQYF
TGTGCCATCAGTGAGGGGACTAGCGGGGGGGCGGATCAAGAGACCCAGTACTTC
>TRBJ1-2|TRBD1|TRBV5-1|few
CASSFDRAYYGYTF
TGCGCCAGCAGCTTTGACAGGGCCTACTATGGCTACACCTTC
>TRBJ1-1|-|TRBV5-1|many
CASSRGGVANTEAFF
TGCGCCAGCAGCAGAGGAGGGGTTGCGAACACTGAAGCTTTCTTT
>TRBJ1-6|-|TRBV11-2|many
CASSLRFGPSPLHF
TGTGCCAGCAGCTTAAGATTCGGGCCTTCACCCCTCCACTTT
>TRBJ2-3|TRBD2|TRBV12-3/TRBV12-4|few
CASSPVLGLVPDTQYF
TGTGCCAGCAGTCCCGTGCTAGGACTAGTCCCGGATACGCAGTATTTT
>TRBJ2-1|-|TRBV3-1|many
CASSQVSAGPEQFF
TGTGCCAGCAGCCAAGTATCCGCGGGCCCTGAGCAGTTCTTC
>TRBJ2-6|-|TRBV6-2/TRBV6-3|many
CASSYSDSGANVLTF
TGTGCCAGCAGTTACTCGGACTCTGGGGCCAACGTCCTGACTTTC
>TRBJ1-1|-|TRBV5-6|many
CASSLMTGPLLNAEAFF
TGTGCCAGCAGCTTGATGACAGGCCCACTACTGAACGCTGAAGCTTTCTTT
>TRBJ1-3|-|TRBV10-3|many
CAISEGRNTIYF
TGTGCCATCAGTGAGGGGCGGAATACCATATATTTT
>TRBJ2-1|TRBD1|TRBV14|many
CASSQEGTGVWDEQFF
TGTGCCAGCAGCCAAGAGGGGACAGGGGTTTGGGATGAGCAGTTCTTC
>TRBJ2-1|TRBD2|TRBV28|many
CASSTRTSGGFAASEQFF
TGTGCCAGCAGTACCCGGACTAGCGGGGGGTTCGCCGCGTCAGAGCAGTTCTTC
>TRBJ2-1|TRBD2|TRBV29-1|many
CSADGLARYNEQFF
TGCAGCGCCGACGGACTAGCTAGGTACAATGAGCAGTTCTTC
>TRBJ2-5|-|TRBV7-8|many
CASSLLGRSTEETQYF
TGTGCCAGCAGCTTACTAGGTCGGTCAACTGAAGAGACCCAGTACTTC
>TRBJ1-5|-|TRBV18|many
CASSSGQSTNQPQHF
TGTGCCAGCTCTAGCGGACAGTCAACTAATCAGCCCCAGCATTTT
>TRBJ1-3|-|TRBV6-5|many
CASSYRPGNTIYF
TGTGCCAGCAGTTACCGACCTGGAAACACCATATATTTT
>TRBJ1-2|-|TRBV12-3/TRBV12-4|many
CASSFEVDGGYTF
TGTGCCAGCAGTTTCGAAGTCGATGGTGGCTACACCTTC
>TRBJ1-1|-|TRBV11-2|-
CASSLIRSLRTEAFF
TGTGCCAGCAGCTTAATCCGTTCCTTAAGGACTGAAGCTTTCTTT
>TRBJ1-5|-|TRBV7-2|-
CASSLAGREQPQHF
TGTGCCAGCAGCTTAGCAGGGCGTGAGCAGCCCCAGCATTTT
>TRBJ2-2|TRBD2|TRBV6-5|-
CASTVRGLPTGELFF
TGTGCCAGCACCGTTCGGGGACTACCCACCGGGGAGCTGTTTTTT
>TRBJ2-7|TRBD1|TRBV20-1|many
CSARDRQGVPYEQYF
TGCAGTGCTAGAGATCGGCAGGGGGTACCCTACGAGCAGTACTTC
>TRBJ1-3|-|TRBV5-8|many
CASNTGDIRNTIYF
TGTGCCAGCAACACTGGGGACATTAGAAACACCATATATTTT